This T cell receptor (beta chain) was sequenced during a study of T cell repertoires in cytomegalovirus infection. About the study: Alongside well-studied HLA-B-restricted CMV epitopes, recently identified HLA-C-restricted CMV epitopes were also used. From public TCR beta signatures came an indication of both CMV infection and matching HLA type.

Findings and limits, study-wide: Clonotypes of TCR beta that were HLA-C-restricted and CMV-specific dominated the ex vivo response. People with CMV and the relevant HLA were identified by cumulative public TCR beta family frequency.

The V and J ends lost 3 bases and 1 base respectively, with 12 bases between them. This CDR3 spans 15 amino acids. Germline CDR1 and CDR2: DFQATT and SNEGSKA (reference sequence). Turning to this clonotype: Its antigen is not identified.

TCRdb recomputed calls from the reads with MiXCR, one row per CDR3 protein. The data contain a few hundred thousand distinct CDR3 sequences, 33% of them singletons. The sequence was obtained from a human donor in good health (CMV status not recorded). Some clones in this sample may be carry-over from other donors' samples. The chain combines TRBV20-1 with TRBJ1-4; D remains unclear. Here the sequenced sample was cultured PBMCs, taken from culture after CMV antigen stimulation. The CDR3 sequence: CSASTYGITNEKLFF. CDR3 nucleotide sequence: TGCAGTGCTAGCACTTACGGGATAACTAATGAAAAACTGTTTTTT.